This T cell receptor beta chain was sequenced during a study of blood T cell repertoires in COVID-19. TCRdb's copy holds only in-frame clones and misses some; the assay was immunoSEQ multiplex PCR. The table has around 250,000 clones, more than 80% seen once. The CDR3 runs 17 residues. Germline V gives CDR1 SGHVS, CDR2 FQNEAQ. V lost 2 bases, J lost 2 bases, and 9 bases stayed unmatched. The chain joins TRBV7-8 to TRBJ2-3; 8 bases agree with TRBD2. Sequenced input: PBMCs or T cells enriched from blood (not recorded which). This TCR came from a man between 45 and 60 years old who had been exposed to COVID-19. This chain's CDR3 is CASSLKIPGGLTDTQYF. The CDR3 nucleotides are TGTGCCAGCAGCTTAAAAATCCCGGGAGGGCTCACAGATACGCAGTATTTT.